The 17 T cell receptor beta chains in this list originate from one sample, sequenced in a study of blood T cells in healthy people across ages. Primers used in a second PCR of roughly 6 to 11 cycles were a sample-barcoded 5' primer and a J-beta primer mix. Using its own MiXCR run on the 5' RACE reads, TCRdb lists one record per CDR3 protein. The sample consists of 540,000 or so distinct CDR3 sequences, under 55% of them appearing once. Sequenced input: blood. The receptors come from a man aged 80 or over in good health.

V gene TRBV18 combines with J gene TRBJ2-5; weak D call: TRBD2 (6 bases). V lost 2 bases and J lost 5, with 12 bases in between. The germline V gene encodes CDR1 KGHSH and CDR2 LQKENI. The CDR3 has 14 amino acids. The CDR3 protein is CASSPEAGRETQYF. DNA of the CDR3: TGTGCCAGCTCACCAGAGGCAGGGAGGGAGACCCAGTACTTC.

V usage is TRBV5-1 and J usage is TRBJ2-3; a possible D gene is TRBD1 (6 bases). This CDR3 spans 14 amino acids. V was pared by 2 bases and J by 4 bases, with 11 bases between. CDR1 SGHRS and CDR2 YFSETQ come from the germline V gene. CDR3: CASSLGTISDTQYF. CDR3 DNA sequence: TGCGCCAGCAGCTTAGGGACAATCTCAGATACGCAGTATTTT.

This clonotype was counted at least ten times. The chain couples TRBV12-3 or TRBV12-4 to TRBJ2-1; tentative D call: TRBD2 (6 bases). V was cut by 6 bases and J by 0 bases, with 15 bases left in between. The CDR3 consists of 16 residues. The DNA of the CDR3 is TGTGCCAGCAGCCTCCGGGGGTCCAGCTCCTACAATGAGCAGTTCTTC. Translated, it gives CASSLRGSSSYNEQFF.

This chain links TRBV7-2 with TRBJ1-3; 8 positions agree with TRBD1. CDR1 and CDR2 (germline): SGHTA, FQGNSA. The CDR3 has 15 amino acids. V lost 5 bases to trimming and J lost 3 bases; unmatched junction nucleotides: 6. CDR3 protein: CASSPRQGIGNTIYF. CDR3 sequence (DNA): TGTGCCAGCAGCCCTCGACAGGGGATTGGAAACACCATATATTTT.

V gene TRBV29-1 combines with J gene TRBJ2-7; no definite D call. The J call could be wrong; TRBJ2-5 is a better fit for the DNA end. Germline lookup yields CDR1 SQVTM and CDR2 ANQGSEA. This CDR3 spans 14 amino acids. CDR3 nucleotides: TGCATCGCCGGAAACACTAACCGAGCGGAGACCCAGTACTTC. Its translation: CIAGNTNRAETQYF.

This clonotype has just a few counts. The CDR3 DNA reads as TGTGCCAGCAGTTTATTAGCGGGAGCCGCAGATACGCAGTATTTT. It specifies CASSLLAGAADTQYF. The chain joins TRBV12-3 or TRBV12-4 to TRBJ2-3; 9 nucleotides line up with TRBD2. This CDR3 has 15 residues. The trim removed 2 bases at V and 4 bases at J, leaving 4 bases unmatched.

The genes are TRBV4-2 and TRBJ2-1; D could derive from TRBD1 or TRBD2 (5 bases each). V lost 4 bases, J lost 4 bases, and 14 bases lay in between. This CDR3 region has 15 residues. The V gene's germline CDR1 is LGHNA and CDR2 YNFKEQ. The CDR3 nucleotides are TGTGCCAGCAGCCCACCGGGACGCCAGTACAATGAGCAGTTCTTC. The encoded protein is CASSPPGRQYNEQFF.

V is TRBV6-2 or TRBV6-3 and J is TRBJ2-1; 9 positions match TRBD1. The trim removed 2 bases at V and 7 bases at J, leaving 9 bases unmatched. The germline CDR1 and CDR2 sequences are MNHEY and SVGEGT. The CDR3 sequence is 16 residues long. Here the CDR3 reads CASSYRGQGSINEQFF. The CDR3, as DNA: TGTGCCAGCAGTTACCGGGGACAGGGAAGTATTAATGAGCAGTTCTTC.

V and J are TRBV20-1 and TRBJ1-5, with TRBD1 matching 7 bases. Looked up from germline, CDR1 is DFQATT and CDR2 is SNEGSKA (reference sequence). With 4 bases clipped from V and 2 bases from J, the junction kept 8 bases outside the gene matches. CDR3 size: 15 residues. The CDR3, as DNA: TGCAGTGCTATTTACAGGGGTCATGGCAATCAGCCCCAGCATTTT. Translating gives CSAIYRGHGNQPQHF.

This clonotype was found a few times. The CDR3 nucleotides are TGTGCCAGCAGCTTAGCGGGGAGACAGGGTCATGGCTACACCTTC. It is translated as CASSLAGRQGHGYTF. The V call is TRBV7-2, the J call TRBJ1-2; 7 bases map to TRBD1. Germline V gene sequence: CDR1 SGHTA, CDR2 FQGNSA. The CDR3 runs 15 residues. With V trimmed by 0 bases and J by 6 bases, 7 bases remained unmatched.

The rearrangement uses TRBV7-2 and TRBJ2-5; 10 nucleotides line up with TRBD2. Germline V gene data show CDR1 as SGHTA and CDR2 as FQGNSA. With 1 base clipped from V and 5 bases from J, the junction kept 7 bases outside the gene matches. This CDR3 region has 16 residues. The CDR3 here is CASSLVSAGGRETQYF. The CDR3 coding sequence is TGTGCCAGCAGCTTAGTTTCAGCGGGAGGGCGGGAGACCCAGTACTTC.

This clonotype has only a few counts. The chain joins TRBV20-1 to TRBJ2-5; D perhaps matches TRBD1 (5 bases). V was shortened by 5 bases and J by 11 bases, with 12 bases between the two germline ends. The CDR3 sequence is 10 residues long. The V gene's germline CDR1 is DFQATT and CDR2 SNEGSKA (reference sequence). Here the CDR3 reads CSAEKGRQYF. The CDR3, as DNA: TGCAGTGCTGAGAAGGGGCGGCAGTACTTC.

The chain is built from TRBV2 and TRBJ1-6; D gene ambiguous. This CDR3 contains 13 residues. V was cut by 8 bases and J by 9 bases, with 14 bases left in between. The germline gives CDR1 SNHLY, CDR2 FYNNEI. CDR3 protein: CASYHSRLSPLHF. Written as DNA, the CDR3 is TGTGCCAGCTACCACTCTCGCCTTTCACCCCTCCACTTT.

The J gene is TRBJ1-5, the V gene TRBV30; a weak D match, TRBD1 (6 bases). The V and J ends lost 4 bases and 5 bases respectively, with 12 bases between them. Germline V CDR1 and CDR2: GTSNPN, SVGIG (reference sequence). This CDR3 region has 13 residues. CDR3: CAWTRGMDQPQHF. CDR3 DNA sequence: TGTGCCTGGACCAGGGGTATGGATCAGCCCCAGCATTTT.

The CDR3 DNA sequence: TGTGCCAGCATGGAGACCGGGTACAATGAGCAGTTCTTC. This gives the protein CASMETGYNEQFF. The V call is TRBV2, the J call TRBJ2-1; the D is unclear. V shed 7 bases and J shed 4 bases, with 11 bases lying between them. The CDR3 has 13 residues. Germline V gives CDR1 SNHLY, CDR2 FYNNEI.

In its sample, this clonotype was seen a few times. This chain links TRBV5-1 with TRBJ1-2; D possibly corresponds to TRBD1 (6 bases). Germline CDR1 reads SGHRS; CDR2 reads YFSETQ. The CDR3 spans 15 residues. Trimming took 3 bases from V and 2 from J, leaving 14 bases between them. CDR3 residues: CASSYRPTGNYGYTF. Here the CDR3 DNA reads TGCGCCAGCAGCTATAGACCGACAGGCAACTATGGCTACACCTTC.

This clonotype has just a few counts. At one boundary the junction diverges from the germline segment, which might be a read error. The chain recombines TRBV7-2 with TRBJ1-1; D remains unclear. Germline V gene sequence: CDR1 SGHTA, CDR2 FQGNSA. This CDR3 comprises 13 residues. CDR3 loop: CASSFGRNTEAFF. The CDR3 DNA follows: TGCGCCAGCAGCTTTGGGAGAAACACTGAAGCTTTCTTT.